A single sample is the source of the 18 T cell receptor beta chains below, sequenced in a study of T cell repertoires in cytomegalovirus infection. Their antigens remain unidentified. A single record per CDR3 protein comes from TCRdb applying MiXCR to the reads. The sample has 86,000 or so distinct CDR3 sequences, under 30% seen once. The sequences come from CD8+ T cells from cultured PBMCs, collected from culture after CMV antigen stimulation. The receptors here all came from a human donor in good health (CMV status not recorded). Some clones in this sample may be carry-over from other donors' samples.

This clonotype was detected many times. This chain links TRBV20-1 with TRBJ2-5, with D perhaps TRBD2 (6 bases). This CDR3 has 17 amino acids. V was trimmed by 0 bases and J by 2 bases, leaving 19 bases between them. From germline, CDR1 is DFQATT and CDR2 SNEGSKA (reference sequence). CDR3 in amino acids: CSARDLSVGGYQETQYF. In DNA, the CDR3 is TGCAGTGCTAGAGATCTGTCAGTCGGGGGATATCAAGAGACCCAGTACTTC.

This chain uses TRBV6-2 or TRBV6-3 with TRBJ1-2; D may be TRBD1 (6 bases). The germline V gene encodes CDR1 MNHEY and CDR2 SVGEGT. V lost 6 bases and J lost 2, with 19 bases in between. This CDR3 contains 16 residues. The CDR3, as DNA: TGTGCCAGCAGCCCCCACCCACAGACAGGAAACTATGGCTACACCTTC. Translation: CASSPHPQTGNYGYTF.

In its sample, this clonotype was seen a few times. The V call is TRBV14, the J call TRBJ2-5; D is undetermined. The germline V and J ends were trimmed by 0 bases and 5 bases, with 7 bases remaining between them. CDR1 and CDR2 from the germline V gene are SGHDN and FVKESK. The CDR3 contains 13 residues. As DNA, the CDR3 is TGTGCCAGCAGCCAAGATCTGACGGAGACCCAGTACTTC. The encoded protein is CASSQDLTETQYF.

This clonotype has a handful of counts. This chain connects TRBV12-3 or TRBV12-4 to TRBJ1-2; TRBD1 matches 8 bases. V shed 4 bases and J 8 bases; nucleotides not matched to a gene: 0. The CDR3 covers 11 residues. CDR3 nucleotides: TGTGCCAGCAGTTACAGGGGGGGCTACACCTTC. It is translated as CASSYRGGYTF.

The V gene is TRBV2, the J gene TRBJ1-2; possible D gene TRBD1, 6 bases. This CDR3 contains 13 residues. From germline, CDR1 is SNHLY and CDR2 FYNNEI. V was pared by 0 bases and J by 5 bases, with 7 bases between. CDR3 bases: TGTGCCAGCAGTGAAGCACAGGGATATGGCTACACCTTC. Amino acids: CASSEAQGYGYTF.

This clonotype has only a few counts. The CDR3 end shows no conserved phenylalanine or tryptophan, and so a read error is likely. J is TRBJ2-3 and V is TRBV7-6; 8 bases agree with TRBD1. Germline trimming cut 4 bases from V and 2 bases from J; bases unmatched to any gene: 11. This CDR3 is 17 amino acids long. The V gene's germline CDR1 is SGHVS and CDR2 FNYEAQ. In DNA form, the CDR3 reads TGTGCCAGCAGCTCCCTAGGACAGGGAAAAAACACAGATACGCAGTATTCT. It translates to CASSSLGQGKNTDTQYS.

This clonotype was counted a few times. The V and J genes are TRBV10-3 and TRBJ2-7, with a tentative D call TRBD1 (6 bases). The germline V and J ends were trimmed by 4 bases and 2 bases, with 12 bases remaining between them. The CDR3 consists of 14 residues. Germline assignment: CDR1 ENHRY and CDR2 SYGVKD. The CDR3 DNA sequence: TGTGCCATCAGTGGGCGAGGGACACCCTACGAGCAGTACTTC. Translated, it gives CAISGRGTPYEQYF.

This clonotype was found a few times. The chain has TRBV19 and TRBJ2-7, with a weak D call TRBD1 (6 bases). Between the trimmed V and J ends, which lost 6 bases and 7 bases, there was a span of 16 bases. Germline CDR1 reads LNHDA; CDR2 reads SQIVND (reference sequence). The CDR3 is made up of 13 amino acids. Here the CDR3 reads CASRDGTRREQYF. CDR3 bases: TGTGCCAGTAGGGACGGGACACGGCGGGAGCAGTACTTC.

This clonotype has just a few counts. The rearrangement links TRBV4-3 to TRBJ2-1, with unresolved D. Germline V CDR1 and CDR2: LGHNA, YSLEER. This CDR3 spans 15 amino acids. With 1 base removed from V and 3 bases from J, the gap between germline ends came to 10 bases. The CDR3 DNA sequence: TGCGCCAGCAGCCAAGTTGCCCCGAGCTACAATGAGCAGTTCTTC. Translation: CASSQVAPSYNEQFF.

The chain uses TRBV2 and TRBJ2-1; possibly TRBD1 for D (6 bases). Germline V lookup: CDR1 SNHLY, CDR2 FYNNEI. Trimming removed 8 bases at V and 9 bases at J, with 8 bases between. This CDR3 spans 10 amino acids. CDR3 nucleotides: TGTGCCAGCCAAGGGGGTGAGCAGTTCTTC. It codes for CASQGGEQFF.

This clonotype was counted ten times or more. The V and J genes are TRBV7-9 and TRBJ1-1, with D tentatively TRBD1 (5 bases). Looked up from germline, CDR1 is SEHNR and CDR2 is FQNEAQ (reference sequence). Between the trimmed V and J ends, which lost 6 bases and 1 base, there was a span of 21 bases. The CDR3 length is 17 residues. The CDR3 bases are TGTGCCAGCAGATCGACCTGGGCGGGGCCCCCGAACACTGAAGCTTTCTTT. Translation: CASRSTWAGPPNTEAFF.

Only a few counts were recorded for this clonotype. The chain recombines TRBV28 with TRBJ2-7; 10 bases align to TRBD2. The trim removed 3 bases at V and 0 bases at J, leaving 8 bases unmatched. This CDR3 is 17 amino acids long. Germline CDR1 MDHEN, CDR2 SYDVKM. This chain's CDR3 is CASSFGLAAISSYEQYF. CDR3 nucleotides: TGTGCCAGCAGTTTCGGACTAGCGGCTATTAGCTCCTACGAGCAGTACTTC.

This rearrangement joins TRBV12-5 to TRBJ2-2; weak D call: TRBD2 (6 bases). The CDR3 loop spans 18 amino acids. V dropped 2 bases and J dropped 5 bases, with 21 bases sitting between them. Germline CDR1 reads LGHNT; CDR2 reads FRNRAP. The CDR3 is CASGLSGGRLEVTGELFF. The CDR3 nucleotides read TGTGCTAGTGGTTTGTCAGGTGGCCGACTAGAGGTGACCGGGGAGCTGTTTTTT.

Worth noting for this clonotype: At one end the junction does not follow the germline gene, possibly because of a read error. The rearrangement joins TRBV4-1 to TRBJ1-2, with a weak D call TRBD1 (6 bases). The length of the CDR3 is 15 residues. Germline V CDR1 and CDR2: MGHRA, YSYEKL. In nucleotides, the CDR3 is TGTGCCAGCAGCCAAGACAGGACTGTTAACTATGGCTACACCTTC. It specifies CASSQDRTVNYGYTF.

This clonotype appeared many times. The J gene is TRBJ2-5, the V gene TRBV7-2, with TRBD2 identical over 11 bases. Germline CDR1 SGHTA, CDR2 FQGNSA. The CDR3 is 18 amino acids. After removal of 4 bases from V and 2 bases from J, the junction contained 12 bases not matched to a gene. The CDR3 nucleotides are TGTGCCAGCAGCTATACTGGACTAGCGGGTAGGCGGCAAGAGACCCAGTACTTC. Translating gives CASSYTGLAGRRQETQYF.

The chain couples TRBV5-4 to TRBJ2-1, with D possibly called TRBD1 or TRBD2 (5 bases each). The CDR3 is 16 amino acids. The germline V gene encodes CDR1 SGHNT and CDR2 YYREEE (reference sequence). With 5 bases removed from V and 8 bases from J, the gap between germline ends came to 23 bases. The CDR3 loop is CASSFLEDSLGDEQFF. The CDR3 nucleotides are TGTGCCAGCAGTTTCCTGGAGGACTCCCTAGGGGATGAGCAGTTCTTC.

In the case of this clonotype: This may be a read error, as it is one base from a much larger clone. The genes are TRBV7-3 and TRBJ2-2; D uncertain. Germline CDR1 SGHTA, CDR2 FQGTGA. The CDR3 contains 13 residues. CDR3 in DNA: TGTGCCATCAGCTTGTCTGAGACCGGGGAGCTGTTTTTT. Residues: CAISLSETGELFF. The full variable domain, rest sourced from reference TRBV7-3 and TRBJ2-2, is GAGVSQTPSNKVTEKGKYVELRCDPISGHTALYWYRQSLGQGPEFLIYFQGTGAADDSGLPNDRFFAVRPEGSVSTLKIQRTERGDSAVYLCAISLSETGELFFGEGSRLTVL.

The rearrangement links TRBV4-3 to TRBJ1-2; perhaps TRBD1 as D (5 bases). This CDR3 region has 15 residues. The V gene's germline CDR1 is LGHNA and CDR2 YSLEER. Trimming left V 1 base short and J 0 bases short, with 9 bases between. CDR3 sequence reads: CASSQVSGSNYGYTF. DNA of the CDR3: TGCGCCAGCAGCCAAGTGTCAGGGTCTAACTATGGCTACACCTTC.